A selection of T cell receptor beta chains follows, all from one sample in a study of human T cells and chemical hapten exposure. One entry per CDR3 protein, called by TCRdb with MiXCR from the RACE reads. The sample has about 120,000 distinct CDR3 sequences, roughly 13% seen once. This specimen consisted of whole blood, obtained in connection with sensitization to the hapten diphenylcyclopropenone (DPC). These receptors came from a man aged 18 to 35 with alopecia areata. Some clones in this sample may be carry-over from other donors' samples. Each CDR3 is given with its conserved first and last residue. D genes are given only for firm matches. Clone size is shown for a subset of rows, as once, few, many or a class of expanded clone.

size: NA
J: TRBJ2-2
V: TRBV6-1
D: NA
length: 12
DNA: TGTGCCAGCAGTAAGAGCGTCGGGGAGCTGTTTTTT
CDR3: CASSKSVGELFF

size: few
J: TRBJ2-7
V: TRBV7-9
D: NA
length: 13
DNA: TGTGCCAGCAGCTTAGACCGACTCTACGAGCAGTACTTC
CDR3: CASSLDRLYEQYF

size: few
J: TRBJ2-7
V: TRBV5-4
D: NA
length: 17
DNA: TGTGCCAGCAGTGACACCCGCCTGAGGTCGGGGACCTACGAGCAGTACTTC
CDR3: CASSDTRLRSGTYEQYF

size: NA
J: TRBJ1-4
V: TRBV28
D: NA
length: 15
DNA: TGTGCCAGCAGAACCGGGCAGAGTGCGGGTGAAAAACTGTTTTTT
CDR3: CASRTGQSAGEKLFF

size: NA
J: TRBJ1-4
V: TRBV9
D: NA
length: 14
DNA: TGTGCCAGCAGCGTATTGGGAGGCAATGAAAAACTGTTTTTT
CDR3: CASSVLGGNEKLFF

size: few
J: TRBJ1-6
V: TRBV11-2
D: NA
length: 12
DNA: TGTGCCAGCAGCTTTTCGGGTTCACCCCTCCACTTT
CDR3: CASSFSGSPLHF

size: NA
J: TRBJ2-3
V: TRBV7-2
D: NA
length: 17
DNA: TGTGCCAGCAGCTCCGGGCCGAACCCGACTAGCACAGATACGCAGTATTTT
CDR3: CASSSGPNPTSTDTQYF

size: NA
J: TRBJ1-4
V: TRBV2
D: NA
length: 16
DNA: TGTGCCAGCAATGGAGGGACCGAGGGGTGGAATGAAAAACTGTTTTTT
CDR3: CASNGGTEGWNEKLFF

size: NA
J: TRBJ2-1
V: TRBV6-2/TRBV6-3
D: TRBD2
length: 15
DNA: TGTGCCAGCAGCCCCGGACTAGCGGATTACAATGAGCAGTTCTTC
CDR3: CASSPGLADYNEQFF

size: many
J: TRBJ1-1
V: TRBV7-8
D: NA
length: 15
DNA: TGTGCCAGCAGCTTAGGGGGACCGGGGAACACTGAAGCTTTCTTT
CDR3: CASSLGGPGNTEAFF

size: few
J: TRBJ2-2
V: TRBV6-1
D: TRBD2
length: 16
DNA: TGTGCCAGCAGTGGACTAGCGGGGGTCAACACCGGGGAGCTGTTTTTT
CDR3: CASSGLAGVNTGELFF

size: few
J: TRBJ2-7
V: TRBV4-2
D: TRBD1
length: 16
DNA: TGTGCCAGCAGCTCACAAGGGGACAGGAAAGTCTACGAGCAGTACTTC
CDR3: CASSSQGDRKVYEQYF

size: many
J: TRBJ1-2
V: TRBV29-1
D: TRBD1
length: 13
DNA: TGCAGCGCCGGGACAGGGCACAAGGATGGCTACACCTTC
CDR3: CSAGTGHKDGYTF

size: few
J: TRBJ1-6
V: TRBV6-6
D: NA
length: 14
DNA: TGTGCCAGCAGTTCTGGGAACTATAATTCACCCCTCCACTTT
CDR3: CASSSGNYNSPLHF

size: NA
J: TRBJ2-5
V: TRBV20-1
D: NA
length: 12
DNA: TGCAGTGCTAGAGGGATAGGGGAGACCCAGTACTTC
CDR3: CSARGIGETQYF

size: NA
J: TRBJ2-5
V: TRBV11-2
D: TRBD1
length: 13
DNA: TGTGCCAGCAGCTTTGACAGGGTAGAGACCCAGTACTTC
CDR3: CASSFDRVETQYF

size: NA
J: TRBJ2-2
V: TRBV21-1
D: NA
length: 16
DNA: TGTGCCAGCTGGGGCCCTCCCTCAAGGAACACCGGGGAGCTGTTTTTT
CDR3: CASWGPPSRNTGELFF

size: NA
J: TRBJ1-4
V: TRBV7-2
D: TRBD1
length: 14
DNA: TGTGCCAGCAGCCCATCGGACAGGGGCGGAAAACTGTTTTTT
CDR3: CASSPSDRGGKLFF

size: few
J: TRBJ2-2
V: TRBV7-9
D: NA
length: 16
DNA: TGTGCCAGCAGCTCCACGCTGACAGTTAACACCGGGGAGCTGTTTTTT
CDR3: CASSSTLTVNTGELFF

size: few
J: TRBJ2-6
V: TRBV2
D: NA
length: 17
DNA: TGTGCCAGCATGTCGGCAACCGTACCTTCTGGGGCCAACGTCCTGACTTTC
CDR3: CASMSATVPSGANVLTF

size: NA
J: TRBJ1-6
V: TRBV20-1
D: NA
length: 15
DNA: TGCAGTGCGGGGGTCCCTAGCTCCTATAATTCACCCCTCCACTTT
CDR3: CSAGVPSSYNSPLHF

size: NA
J: TRBJ1-3
V: TRBV19
D: NA
length: 17
DNA: TGTGCCAGTAGTATAGTTCGGGGAACATCCTCTGGAAACACCATATATTTT
CDR3: CASSIVRGTSSGNTIYF

size: NA
J: TRBJ1-2
V: TRBV4-1
D: NA
length: 14
DNA: TGCGCCAGCAGCCCCAAGACAGTCTATTATGGCTACACCTTC
CDR3: CASSPKTVYYGYTF

size: few
J: TRBJ1-6
V: TRBV11-2
D: TRBD1
length: 20
DNA: TGTGCCAGCAGCTTAGATGGGACAGGGGGAAACGCGCTGTATAATTCACCCCTCCACTTT
CDR3: CASSLDGTGGNALYNSPLHF

size: NA
J: TRBJ1-6
V: TRBV7-2
D: NA
length: 11
DNA: TGTGCCAGCAGCTTATCTTCACCCCTCCACTTT
CDR3: CASSLSSPLHF

size: few
J: TRBJ2-4
V: TRBV7-8
D: NA
length: 16
DNA: TGTGCCAGCAGCCAAACCCCGGGACAAGTCAAAAACATTCAGTACTTC
CDR3: CASSQTPGQVKNIQYF

size: NA
J: TRBJ1-3
V: TRBV25-1
D: TRBD1
length: 15
DNA: TGTGCCAGCAGTGAACACAGGGGGGATGGAAACACCATATATTTT
CDR3: CASSEHRGDGNTIYF

size: few
J: TRBJ2-7
V: TRBV29-1
D: TRBD1
length: 13
DNA: TGCAGCGTTGCTACAGGGGATACCTACGAGCAGTACTTC
CDR3: CSVATGDTYEQYF

size: once
J: TRBJ2-6
V: TRBV6-5
D: NA
length: 13
DNA: TGTGCCAGCACCAGAGGTGGGGCCAACGTCCTGACTTTC
CDR3: CASTRGGANVLTF

size: few
J: TRBJ2-3
V: TRBV11-2
D: TRBD1
length: 13
DNA: TGTGCCAGCAGCCGAGGGACAGGGGATACGCAGTATTTT
CDR3: CASSRGTGDTQYF

size: few
J: TRBJ2-3
V: TRBV5-1
D: NA
length: 16
DNA: TGCGCCAGCAGCCCGGCACAGTTCAGTGGCACAGATACGCAGTATTTT
CDR3: CASSPAQFSGTDTQYF

size: few
J: TRBJ1-6
V: TRBV7-3
D: TRBD1
length: 15
DNA: TGTGCCAGCAGCGCAACCGGGACAGGCAGTTCACCCCTCCACTTT
CDR3: CASSATGTGSSPLHF

size: many
J: TRBJ1-6
V: TRBV28
D: TRBD1
length: 19
DNA: TGTGCCAGCAGTTTATGGGACCGATACCGGGACAGGGCAAGTTCACCCCTCCACTTT
CDR3: CASSLWDRYRDRASSPLHF

size: few
J: TRBJ2-4
V: TRBV27
D: NA
length: 13
DNA: TGTGCCAGCAGTTTCGGTCGGGGGAACATTCAGTACTTC
CDR3: CASSFGRGNIQYF

size: NA
J: TRBJ2-7
V: TRBV18
D: NA
length: 14
DNA: TGTGCCAGCTCACCACCTTGGCAGCCCTACGAGCAGTACTTC
CDR3: CASSPPWQPYEQYF

size: NA
J: TRBJ2-5
V: TRBV7-2
D: TRBD2
length: 15
DNA: TGTGCCAGCAGCCCGAGCGGGGGGGCCTTGGAGACCCAGTACTTC
CDR3: CASSPSGGALETQYF

size: NA
J: TRBJ2-1
V: TRBV2
D: NA
length: 13
DNA: TGTGCCAGCAGTGTAATTAATAGCGGCCTCAGCGTCTTC
CDR3: CASSVINSGLSVF

size: NA
J: TRBJ1-5
V: TRBV7-2
D: NA
length: 13
DNA: TGTGCCAGCAGTAGGGAGAGCAATCAGCCCCAGCATTTT
CDR3: CASSRESNQPQHF

size: many
J: TRBJ2-7
V: TRBV3-1
D: NA
length: 12
DNA: TGTGCCAGCAGCCAAGTACACTACGAGCAGTACTTC
CDR3: CASSQVHYEQYF

size: NA
J: TRBJ1-1
V: TRBV4-3
D: TRBD1
length: 17
DNA: TGCGCCAGCAGCCAAGCCCACAGGGGGCTCATGAACACTGAAGCTTTCTTT
CDR3: CASSQAHRGLMNTEAFF